This T cell receptor beta chain was captured in a study of cytomegalovirus exposure and HLA in healthy donors. The CDR3 spans 21 residues. The J segment lost 2 bases and the V segment lost 0 bases, leaving 16 bases of the junction unmatched. In germline, CDR1 is LGHNA, CDR2 YSLEER. Sequencing used immunoSEQ multiplex PCR; TCRdb keeps in-frame clones, though not all of them. The data contain about 170,000 clones, about 86% of them singletons. The TCR was taken from a young woman in good health and CMV-seronegative. Sequencing was carried out using PBMCs. The V gene is TRBV4-3, the J gene TRBJ2-3; the match to TRBD2 covers 11 bases. In DNA, the CDR3 is TGCGCCAGCAGCCAAGAAAGGCCCCTGGCGGGACTAGCGGATATCACAGATACGCAGTATTTT. Translation: CASSQERPLAGLADITDTQYF.